This T cell receptor beta chain was sequenced during a study of cytomegalovirus exposure and HLA in healthy donors. For the study at large: According to later analysis, the same platform produced the 120 or so validation and under 700 first-cohort repertoires.

In regard to this clone: Its target is not known.

This CDR3 is 16 amino acids long. V was clipped by 3 bases and J by 5 bases; unmatched bases: 7. Germline V gene data show CDR1 as LNHDA and CDR2 as SQIVND (reference sequence). Study outcomes and limitations: Subsequent analysis revealed that first-cohort TCR clusters tended to co-occur in the roughly 120 validation repertoires. Listed as cytomegalovirus-associated were over 150 TCR beta chains.

Profiled with immunoSEQ multiplex PCR; TCRdb holds only in-frame clones, not every one. The table includes 300,000 to 350,000 clones, approximately 88% detected once. Among the 110 or so subjects of the validation cohort, separate from the roughly 670-subject first cohort, were the donors. The chain recombines TRBV19 with TRBJ1-2, with 12 bases fitting TRBD1. The receptor comes from a young man in good health and CMV-seronegative. The sequencing sample was made of PBMCs. CDR3 nucleotides: TGTGCCAGTAGTATCCCTTCGGGACAGGGGGCTTATGGCTACACCTTC. Translated: CASSIPSGQGAYGYTF.